This T cell receptor (beta chain) was sequenced in a study of blood T cell repertoires in COVID-19. Profiling relied on immunoSEQ multiplex PCR, and the TCRdb table lists in-frame clones only, not all of them. The sample has about 200,000 clones, 87% seen once. Germline CDR1 reads SGHNT; CDR2 reads YENEEA. With 0 bases removed from V and 3 bases from J, the gap between germline ends came to 8 bases. The CDR3 totals 14 residues. This TCR was sampled from a woman aged 25 to 45 who had recovered from COVID-19. V and J are TRBV11-3 and TRBJ1-2, with D hard to call. The sequenced sample consisted of PBMCs or T cells enriched from blood (not recorded which). The CDR3 protein is CASSLDGRDYGYTF. CDR3 DNA sequence: TGTGCCAGCAGCTTAGATGGGAGGGACTATGGCTACACCTTC.